This T cell receptor beta chain was observed in a study of blood T cell repertoires in COVID-19. Whole-study context: Donors in the United States, Italy and Spain gave samples during acute or convalescent COVID-19. The cDNA or gDNA used as material had been derived from T cells, B-cell-depleted T cells, or PBMCs.

Sequencing used immunoSEQ multiplex PCR; TCRdb keeps in-frame clones, though not all of them. The sample lists about 200,000 clones, 80% to 85% seen once, with 7.5% in the top ten. This CDR3 has 15 amino acids. Germline values: CDR1 SGHTA, CDR2 FQGNSA. V dropped 3 bases and J dropped 8 bases, with 19 bases sitting between them. The sample consisted of PBMCs or T cells enriched from blood (not recorded which). This clonotype was sampled from a man aged 40-55 years who had recovered from COVID-19. V and J are TRBV7-2 and TRBJ1-2; D is possibly TRBD1 (6 bases). This CDR3 is CASSLGHPTPWGYTF. As DNA, the CDR3 is TGTGCCAGCAGCTTGGGACATCCCACCCCTTGGGGCTACACCTTC.